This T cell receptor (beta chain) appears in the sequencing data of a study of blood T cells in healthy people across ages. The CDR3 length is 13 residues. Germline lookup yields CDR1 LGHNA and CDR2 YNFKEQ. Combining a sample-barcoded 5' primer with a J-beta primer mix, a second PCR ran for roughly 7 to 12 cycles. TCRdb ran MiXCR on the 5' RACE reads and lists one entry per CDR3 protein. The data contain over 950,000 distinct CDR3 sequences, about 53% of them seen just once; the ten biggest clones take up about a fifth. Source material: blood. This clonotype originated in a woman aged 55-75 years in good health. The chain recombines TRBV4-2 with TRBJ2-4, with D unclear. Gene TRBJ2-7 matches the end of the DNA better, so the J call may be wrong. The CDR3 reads CASSQELFYEQYF. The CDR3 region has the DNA TGTGCCAGCAGCCAAGAATTGTTCTACGAGCAGTACTTC.